This entry concerns a single T cell receptor (beta chain). Its antigen remains undetermined. Per-base qualities were not stored, and no clone one base away is much larger. These data are taken from a study of blood T cell repertoires in COVID-19 (dated by TCRdb to the early 2020s). A note on the overall study: Recovered participants in ImmuneRACE Cohort 3 were defined as having two consecutive negative NP/OP PCR tests, clearance from a healthcare professional, or resolution of symptoms. Samples covering the acute and convalescent phases of COVID-19 were provided by collaborators in the United States, Italy and Spain. The material from the prospective study consisted of cDNA or gDNA derived from T cells, B-cell-depleted T cells, or PBMCs. Subjects who had been exposed to COVID-19, were actively infected with it, or had recovered from it provided the deeply sampled blood TCRbeta repertoires that made up the dataset. A freely available public database, intended as a resource for researchers studying the immune response to SARS-CoV-2, is where the repertoires were released. The samples were drawn from the first 160 participants of the ongoing ImmuneRACE study and from 1,200 or so subjects provided by 6 global collaborators. The sample metadata nearly always contained a de-identified subject ID, COVID-19 status, age in years and sex. Where available, HLA class I and class II types were obtained from metadata supplied by the sample provider rather than from assay-based typing.

TCRbeta CDR3 regions were amplified from genomic DNA using the immunoSEQ Assay, a bias-controlled multiplex PCR. As for how the authors treated the data: The number of nucleated cells in each sample was estimated by amplification of reference gene primers within the assay. Sequence reads were collapsed and filtered to measure the absolute abundance of every unique TCRbeta CDR3 rearrangement. For each sample, productive Simpson clonality was calculated by taking the square root of Simpson's diversity index across productive rearrangements. Drawn from immuneACCESS, this table holds only the in-frame rearrangements with V and J called that TCRdb kept. Clones are partly lost; checked studies trace under half to an unresolved V gene and leave the rest unexplained. The D gene and trimming were derived from the DNA, and the V and J assignments and clone size from that table. Recorded for this sample are 200,000 to 250,000 clones; 80% to 90% of them occurred a single time. Of the sample, 7% to 7.5% is held by the ten largest clones.

Participants in the prospective study were aged roughly 18 to 100 years, lived in some 24 United States geographic areas, and enrolled through a virtual design. In the prospective study, cohorts were assigned on the basis of participant-reported clinical history obtained from a screening survey and a study questionnaire. Each participant in the prospective study had whole blood, serum and a nasopharyngeal or oropharyngeal swab collected by mobile phlebotomists. Over a roughly two-month period, participants in the prospective study had the option of providing additional blood draws and questionnaires. Blood samples from the prospective study were shipped frozen or at room temperature prior to DNA extraction. V gives up 7 bases and J gives up 8 bases, and the segment between their germline ends measures 24 bases. The germline V gene (reference sequence) gives CDR1 as SEHNR and CDR2 as FQNEAQ. Measured from the cysteine to the phenylalanine, the CDR3 is 16 residues long. The entry retains the CDR3 DNA only, 48 bases that are in frame from base 1.

Broader findings and caveats from the paper: The quantity of clinical and demographic metadata differed by source and by participant and was supplied without curation.

Sequenced: PBMCs or T cells enriched from blood (not recorded which). This clonotype was obtained from a man under 40 in a cohort exposed to, infected with or recovered from COVID-19 (not recorded which). The V and J genes are TRBV7-9 and TRBJ2-1; no confident D gene assignment can be made. CDR3 sequence: CASTHKEIKRSDEQFF. The DNA reads TGTGCCAGCACCCATAAGGAAATAAAAAGGAGCGATGAGCAGTTCTTC.